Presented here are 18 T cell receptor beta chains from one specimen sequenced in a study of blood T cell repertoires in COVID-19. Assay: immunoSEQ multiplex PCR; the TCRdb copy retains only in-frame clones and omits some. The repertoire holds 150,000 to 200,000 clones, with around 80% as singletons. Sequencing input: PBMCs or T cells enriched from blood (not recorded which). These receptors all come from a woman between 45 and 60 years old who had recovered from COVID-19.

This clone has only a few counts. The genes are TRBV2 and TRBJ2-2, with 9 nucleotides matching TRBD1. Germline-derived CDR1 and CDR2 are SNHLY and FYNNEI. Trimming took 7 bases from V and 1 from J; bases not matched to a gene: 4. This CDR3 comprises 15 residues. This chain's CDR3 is CASTPGQGNTGELFF. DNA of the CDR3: TGTGCCAGCACCCCGGGACAGGGGAACACCGGGGAGCTGTTTTTT.

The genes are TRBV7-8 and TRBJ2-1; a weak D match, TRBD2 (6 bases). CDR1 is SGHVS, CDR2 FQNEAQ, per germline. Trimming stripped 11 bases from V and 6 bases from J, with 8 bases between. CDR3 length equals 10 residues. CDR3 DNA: TGTGCCGCGGGAACCAATGAGCAGTTCTTC. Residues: CAAGTNEQFF.

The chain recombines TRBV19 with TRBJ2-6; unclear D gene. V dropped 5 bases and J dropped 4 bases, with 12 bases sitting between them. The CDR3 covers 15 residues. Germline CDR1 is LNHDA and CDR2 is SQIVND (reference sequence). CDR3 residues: CASSYGLSGANVLTF. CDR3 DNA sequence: TGTGCCAGTAGTTACGGGTTGTCCGGGGCCAACGTCCTGACTTTC. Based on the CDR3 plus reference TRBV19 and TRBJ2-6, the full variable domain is DGGITQSPKYLFRKEGQNVTLSCEQNLNHDAMYWYRQDPGQGLRLIYYSQIVNDFQKGDIAEGYSVSREKKESFPLTVTSAQKNPTAFYLCASSYGLSGANVLTFGAGSRLTVL.

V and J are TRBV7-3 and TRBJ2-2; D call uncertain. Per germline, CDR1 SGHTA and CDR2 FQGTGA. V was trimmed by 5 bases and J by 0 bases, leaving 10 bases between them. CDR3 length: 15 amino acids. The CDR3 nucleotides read TGTGCCAGCAGCCGTGCGGTTACGAACACCGGGGAGCTGTTTTTT. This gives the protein CASSRAVTNTGELFF.

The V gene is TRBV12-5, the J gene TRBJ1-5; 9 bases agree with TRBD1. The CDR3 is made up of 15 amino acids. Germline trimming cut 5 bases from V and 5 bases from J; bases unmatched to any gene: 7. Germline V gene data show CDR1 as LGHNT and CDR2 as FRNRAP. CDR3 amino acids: CASGLNDRGDQPQHF. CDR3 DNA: TGTGCTAGTGGTCTAAACGACAGGGGGGATCAGCCCCAGCATTTT.

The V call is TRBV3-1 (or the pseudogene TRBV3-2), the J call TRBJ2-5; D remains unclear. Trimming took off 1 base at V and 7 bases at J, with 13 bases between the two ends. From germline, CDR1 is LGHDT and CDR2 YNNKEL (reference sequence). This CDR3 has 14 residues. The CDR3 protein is CASSQVNPGGTQYF. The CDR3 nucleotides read TGTGCCAGCAGCCAAGTTAACCCGGGTGGGACCCAGTACTTC.

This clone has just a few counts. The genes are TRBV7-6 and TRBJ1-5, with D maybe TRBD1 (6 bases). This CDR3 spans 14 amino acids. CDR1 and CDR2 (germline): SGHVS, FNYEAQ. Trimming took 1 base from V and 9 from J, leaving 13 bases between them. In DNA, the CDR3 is TGTGCCAGCAGCTTAGGGAAAACAGGGAGGCCCCAGCATTTT. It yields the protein CASSLGKTGRPQHF.

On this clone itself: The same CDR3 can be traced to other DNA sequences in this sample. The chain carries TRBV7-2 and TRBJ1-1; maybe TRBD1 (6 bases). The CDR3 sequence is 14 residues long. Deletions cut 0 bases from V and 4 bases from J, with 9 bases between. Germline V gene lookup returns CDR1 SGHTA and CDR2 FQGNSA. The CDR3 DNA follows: TGTGCCAGCAGCTTAGCCAGGGGAGTCACTGAAGCTTTCTTT. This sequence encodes CASSLARGVTEAFF.

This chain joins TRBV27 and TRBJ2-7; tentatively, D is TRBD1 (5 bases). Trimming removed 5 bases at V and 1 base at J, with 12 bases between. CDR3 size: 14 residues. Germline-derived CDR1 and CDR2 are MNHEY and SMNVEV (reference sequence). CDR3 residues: CASSAHRSSYEQYF. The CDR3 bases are TGTGCCAGCAGTGCACACAGGTCTTCCTACGAGCAGTACTTC.

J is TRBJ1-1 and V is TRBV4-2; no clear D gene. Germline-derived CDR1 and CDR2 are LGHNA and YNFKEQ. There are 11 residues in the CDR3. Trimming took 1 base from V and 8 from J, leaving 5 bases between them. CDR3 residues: CASSQGAEAFF. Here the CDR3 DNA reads TGTGCCAGCAGCCAAGGGGCCGAAGCTTTCTTT.

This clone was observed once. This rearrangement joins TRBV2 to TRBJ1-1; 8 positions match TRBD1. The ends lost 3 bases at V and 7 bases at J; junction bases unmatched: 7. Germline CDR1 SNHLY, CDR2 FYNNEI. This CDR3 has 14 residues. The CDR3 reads CASSEIRDRNEAFF. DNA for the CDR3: TGTGCCAGCAGTGAGATAAGGGACAGGAATGAAGCTTTCTTT.

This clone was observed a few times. This CDR3 is CASSVDFRGYGYTF. CDR3 bases: TGTGCCAGCAGTGTTGATTTTAGGGGCTATGGCTACACCTTC. This sequence joins TRBV2 and TRBJ1-2; possible D gene TRBD1, 5 bases. Germline V lookup: CDR1 SNHLY, CDR2 FYNNEI. The CDR3 is 14 amino acids. Trimming took 4 bases from V and 4 from J, leaving 13 bases between them.

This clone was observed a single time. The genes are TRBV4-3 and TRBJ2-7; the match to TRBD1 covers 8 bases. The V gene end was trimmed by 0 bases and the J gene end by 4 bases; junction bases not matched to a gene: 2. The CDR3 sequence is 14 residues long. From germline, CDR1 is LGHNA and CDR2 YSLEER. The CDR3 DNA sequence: TGCGCCAGCAGCCAAGAGCAGGGGGCATACGAGCAGTACTTC. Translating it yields CASSQEQGAYEQYF.

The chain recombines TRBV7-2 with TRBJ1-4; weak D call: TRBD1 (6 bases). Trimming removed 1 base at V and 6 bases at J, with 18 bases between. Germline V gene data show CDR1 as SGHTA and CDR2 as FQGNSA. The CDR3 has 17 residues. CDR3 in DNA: TGTGCCAGCAGCTTAGGTCGGGGGGCCGGGCCAGATGAAAAACTGTTTTTT. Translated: CASSLGRGAGPDEKLFF.

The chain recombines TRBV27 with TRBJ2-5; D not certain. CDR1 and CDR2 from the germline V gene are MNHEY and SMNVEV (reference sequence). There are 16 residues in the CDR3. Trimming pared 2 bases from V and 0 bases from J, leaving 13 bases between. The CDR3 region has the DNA TGTGCCAGCAGTTTAAGCTTCTCCCGGTACCAAGAGACCCAGTACTTC. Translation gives CASSLSFSRYQETQYF.

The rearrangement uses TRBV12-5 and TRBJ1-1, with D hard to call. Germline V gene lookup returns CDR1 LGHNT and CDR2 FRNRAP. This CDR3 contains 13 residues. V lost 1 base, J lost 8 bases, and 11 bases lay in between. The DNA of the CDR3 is TGTGCTAGTGGTTTGGAAAGCCCCCGCGAAGCTTTCTTT. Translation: CASGLESPREAFF.

The CDR3: CASSPIPAGTSGGNEQFF. Here the CDR3 DNA reads TGTGCCAGCTCACCTATCCCTGCCGGGACTAGCGGGGGCAATGAGCAGTTCTTC. V gene TRBV18 combines with J gene TRBJ2-1; 14 bases are shared with TRBD2. Trimming at V came to 3 bases and at J to 6 bases, leaving 10 bases not matched to a gene. The CDR3 has 18 residues. In germline, CDR1 is KGHSH, CDR2 LQKENI.

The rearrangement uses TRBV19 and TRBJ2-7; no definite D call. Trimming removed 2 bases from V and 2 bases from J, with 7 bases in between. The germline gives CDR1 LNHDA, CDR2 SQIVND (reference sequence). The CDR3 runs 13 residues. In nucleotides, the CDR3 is TGTGCCAGTAGTATACAGGTAGCCTACGAGCAGTACTTC. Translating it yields CASSIQVAYEQYF.